The T cell receptor beta chain under discussion was sequenced for a study of post-analysis software for immune sequencing data. Across the whole study: Recorded disease courses covered relapsing-remitting, secondary progressive and progressive-relapsing multiple sclerosis. Some patients had no subtype annotation. Notes on the study in general: Significantly lower normalized Chao1 diversity was seen in multiple sclerosis patients than in controls. F measure grouped same-batch samples tightly together. Controls had lower frequencies than patients of four or five TRBV segments, which included TRBV5-6, TRBV5-1 and TRBV20-1.

The CDR3 covers 16 residues. Carried by the TCR beta cDNA libraries were unique molecular identifiers. Researchers reported approximately 500,000 cDNA molecules coming from about 1 to 10 million T cells. From the PCR reads, TCRdb called clonotypes with MiXCR, one entry per CDR3 protein. This sample has approximately 630,000 distinct CDR3 sequences; 59% occur once, and the top ten carry approximately 11%. To note about this clonotype: What it recognizes is unknown.

Sequenced: blood. The TCR sequence derives from a girl aged 2-10 years with multiple sclerosis. This sequence joins TRBV12-3 or TRBV12-4 and TRBJ2-5; D is perhaps TRBD2 (6 bases). TRBJ2-7 matches the DNA end more closely, so the J call is doubtful. The CDR3, as DNA: TGTGCCAGCAGTTTTCAGAGAGCGGGCCCTGCCTACGAGCAGTACTTC. Translated, it gives CASSFQRAGPAYEQYF.